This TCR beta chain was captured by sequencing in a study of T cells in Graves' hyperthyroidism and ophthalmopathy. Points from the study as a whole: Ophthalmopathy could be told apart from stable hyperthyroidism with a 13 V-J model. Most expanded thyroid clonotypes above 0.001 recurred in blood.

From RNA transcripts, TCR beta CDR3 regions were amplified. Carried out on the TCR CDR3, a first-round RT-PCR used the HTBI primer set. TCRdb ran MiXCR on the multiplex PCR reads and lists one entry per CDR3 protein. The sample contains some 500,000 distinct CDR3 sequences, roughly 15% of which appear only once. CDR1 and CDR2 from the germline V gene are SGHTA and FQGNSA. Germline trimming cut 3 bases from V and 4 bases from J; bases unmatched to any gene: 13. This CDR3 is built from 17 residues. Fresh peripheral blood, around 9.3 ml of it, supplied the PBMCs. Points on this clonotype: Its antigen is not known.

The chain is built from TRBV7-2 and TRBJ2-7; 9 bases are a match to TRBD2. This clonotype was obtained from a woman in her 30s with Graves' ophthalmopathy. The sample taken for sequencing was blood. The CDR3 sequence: CASSFAASGTNRYEQYF. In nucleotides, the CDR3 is TGTGCCAGCAGCTTTGCGGCTAGCGGGACGAATAGGTACGAGCAGTACTTC.